The 22 T cell receptor beta chains below come from one sample, sequenced in a study of T-cell reconstitution after alpha-beta-depleted transplantation in children. Unique molecular identifiers were used in preparing the TCRbeta library. From the PCR reads, TCRdb called clonotypes with MiXCR, one entry per CDR3 protein. The table lists hundreds of thousands of distinct CDR3 sequences, about an eighth of them singletons, with around 0.76% in the top ten. The sequences come from PBMCs, collected before TCRalphabeta/CD19-depleted stem cell transplant. The source is a girl aged 2 to 10 with congenital amegakaryocytic thrombocytopenia, due to receive a stem cell transplant.

This clonotype was seen repeatedly, ten times or more. This sequence joins TRBV10-3 and TRBJ2-1, with 12 bases identical to TRBD2. The germline V gene has CDR1 ENHRY and CDR2 SYGVKD. The CDR3 runs to 13 residues. V lost 6 bases to trimming and J lost 7 bases; unmatched junction nucleotides: 1. The CDR3 spells CAISLAGGNEQFF. In nucleotides, the CDR3 is TGTGCCATCAGCCTAGCGGGAGGGAATGAGCAGTTCTTC.

The chain links TRBV12-3 or TRBV12-4 to TRBJ2-2; TRBD2 is a possible D gene (6 bases). Trimming pared 5 bases from V and 10 bases from J, leaving 17 bases between. The CDR3 totals 14 residues. The CDR3 region is CASSAGPPREELFF. The CDR3 DNA follows: TGTGCCAGCAGTGCTGGACCGCCGCGGGAGGAGCTGTTTTTT.

This clonotype was observed a handful of times. The V gene is TRBV5-1, the J gene TRBJ2-6, with D perhaps matching TRBD2 (6 bases). This CDR3 has 20 residues. V was pared by 2 bases and J by 0 bases, with 21 bases between. From germline, CDR1 is SGHRS and CDR2 YFSETQ. The CDR3 coding sequence is TGCGCCAGCAGCTTTTCGGCGGGGATATCCCCACCCTCTGGGGCCAACGTCCTGACTTTC. Amino acid sequence: CASSFSAGISPPSGANVLTF.

This sequence joins TRBV6-1 and TRBJ1-5; D call uncertain. With 6 bases removed from V and 2 bases from J, the gap between germline ends came to 17 bases. Germline V CDR1 and CDR2: MNHNS, SASEGT. The CDR3 extends over 16 amino acids. CDR3 in DNA: TGTGCCAGCAGCTCCGGGAGGGCAAAGGGCAATCAGCCCCAGCATTTT. It codes for CASSSGRAKGNQPQHF.

On this clonotype itself: It may be a read error: a sequence one base away is much more abundant. The rearrangement links TRBV29-1 to TRBJ2-1, with D tentatively TRBD2 (6 bases). V shed 1 base and J shed 1 base, with 14 bases lying between them. This CDR3 has 16 residues. CDR1 and CDR2 from the germline V gene are SQVTM and ANQGSEA. CDR3 residues: CSVEGRVGGSYNEQFF. The CDR3 DNA follows: TGCAGCGTTGAAGGTCGAGTGGGAGGTTCCTACAATGAGCAGTTCTTC.

The rearrangement uses TRBV5-1 and TRBJ2-1; D unclear. The CDR3 runs to 13 residues. The germline V gene has CDR1 SGHRS and CDR2 YFSETQ. Trimming removed 7 bases at V and 6 bases at J, with 14 bases between. For the CDR3, the DNA is TGCGCCAGCTCCCTATCCACGGCCAATGAGCAGTTCTTC. It is translated as CASSLSTANEQFF. The whole variable domain, remainder taken from reference TRBV5-1 and TRBJ2-1, is KAGVTQTPRYLIKTRGQQVTLSCSPISGHRSVSWYQQTPGQGLQFLFEYFSETQRNKGNFPGRFSGRQFSNSRSEMNVSTLELGDSALYLCASSLSTANEQFFGPGTRLTVL.

In its sample, this clonotype was seen many times. The J gene is TRBJ2-3, the V gene TRBV6-1, with D possibly matching TRBD2 (6 bases). CDR3 size: 13 residues. Germline CDR1 reads MNHNS; CDR2 reads SASEGT. Deletions cut 8 bases from V and 3 bases from J, with 12 bases between. The CDR3 is CASGIAVTDTQYF. The DNA of the CDR3 is TGTGCCAGCGGGATAGCGGTTACAGATACGCAGTATTTT.

This clonotype was recorded a few times. The V call is TRBV11-2, the J call TRBJ2-6; 8 bases agree with TRBD1. Germline V gene lookup returns CDR1 SGHAT and CDR2 FQNNGV. CDR3 length equals 17 residues. The V gene end was trimmed by 3 bases and the J gene end by 2 bases; junction bases not matched to a gene: 6. The CDR3 spells CASSFQGALAGANVLTF. In nucleotides, the CDR3 is TGTGCCAGCAGCTTTCAGGGGGCGTTGGCTGGGGCCAACGTCCTGACTTTC.

Concerning this clonotype: A much larger clone lies one base from this, so it may be a read error. This chain uses TRBV12-3 or TRBV12-4 with TRBJ2-5; the D gene is possibly TRBD1 (5 bases). The CDR3 extends over 14 amino acids. The CDR3 DNA reads TGTGCCAGCGCGACCCCAGGGAACGGAGAGAGCCAGTACTTC. Residues: CASATPGNGESQYF.

This clonotype was seen many times. The rearrangement joins TRBV29-1 to TRBJ1-2; D is perhaps TRBD1 (5 bases). Between the trimmed V and J ends, which lost 6 bases and 4 bases, there was a span of 24 bases. The CDR3 totals 16 residues. Germline V CDR1 and CDR2: SQVTM, ANQGSEA. In DNA, the CDR3 is TGCAGCGTAACACCAGAAGACAGAAAGGAAGTCTATGGCTACACCTTC. It translates to CSVTPEDRKEVYGYTF.

A few counts support this clonotype. The chain recombines TRBV14 with TRBJ2-3; D remains unclear. There are 16 residues in the CDR3. The germline gives CDR1 SGHDN, CDR2 FVKESK. The germline V and J ends were trimmed by 0 bases and 6 bases, with 16 bases remaining between them. The CDR3, as DNA: TGTGCCAGCAGCCAAGACGGACGGATTGGCTCCGATACGCAGTATTTT. It yields the protein CASSQDGRIGSDTQYF.

This clonotype was seen a handful of times. The rearrangement joins TRBV7-8 to TRBJ2-1; the D gene could be TRBD1 or TRBD2 (5 bases each). The CDR3 length is 12 residues. V was clipped by 1 base and J by 11 bases, with 9 bases between them. Germline V gives CDR1 SGHVS, CDR2 FQNEAQ. This CDR3 reads CASSLEWGQQFF. CDR3 coding DNA: TGTGCCAGCAGCTTAGAGTGGGGACAGCAGTTCTTC.

This clonotype showed up just a few times. Written as DNA, the CDR3 is TGTGCCAGCAGCCTGCCGACTAGCGCCTCCTACGAGCAGTACTTC. Protein sequence: CASSLPTSASYEQYF. The chain recombines TRBV28 with TRBJ2-7; 8 bases map to TRBD2. Trimming took 6 bases from V and 0 from J; bases not matched to a gene: 7. CDR1 and CDR2 (germline): MDHEN, SYDVKM. This CDR3 comprises 15 residues.

The rearrangement links TRBV10-2 to TRBJ2-1; 10 bases match TRBD2. CDR1 WSHSY and CDR2 SAAADI come from the germline V gene. The CDR3 contains 14 residues. The J segment lost 3 bases and the V segment lost 6 bases, leaving 2 bases of the junction unmatched. CDR3 sequence (DNA): TGCGCCAGCAGACTAGCGGGACTCTACAATGAGCAGTTCTTC. Residues: CASRLAGLYNEQFF.

This clonotype was recorded at least ten times. This rearrangement joins TRBV12-3 or TRBV12-4 to TRBJ2-7, with D uncertain. CDR3 size: 13 residues. V lost 6 bases to trimming and J lost 2 bases, with 11 bases between them. The CDR3 spells CASSPVSTYEQYF. CDR3 sequence (DNA): TGTGCCAGCAGCCCGGTCTCGACCTACGAGCAGTACTTC.

The chain combines TRBV5-1 with TRBJ2-7, with D possibly matching TRBD2 (5 bases). The CDR3 is made up of 14 amino acids. Trimming stripped 0 bases from V and 5 bases from J, with 12 bases between. Germline CDR1 is SGHRS and CDR2 is YFSETQ. This CDR3 is CASSLEGGSDEQYF. CDR3 nucleotides: TGCGCCAGCAGCTTGGAGGGCGGGTCTGACGAGCAGTACTTC.

J is TRBJ1-6 and V is TRBV5-1; TRBD1 matches 9 bases. Germline lookup yields CDR1 SGHRS and CDR2 YFSETQ. This CDR3 spans 12 amino acids. V gave up 3 bases and J gave up 14 bases; unmatched junction bases: 3. As DNA, the CDR3 is TGCGCCAGCAGCTGGACAGGGGAGACCCTCCACTTT. Translating it yields CASSWTGETLHF. The full variable domain, with the rest looked up from reference TRBV5-1 and TRBJ1-6, is KAGVTQTPRYLIKTRGQQVTLSCSPISGHRSVSWYQQTPGQGLQFLFEYFSETQRNKGNFPGRFSGRQFSNSRSEMNVSTLELGDSALYLCASSWTGETLHFGNGTRLTVT.

This clonotype was seen repeatedly, ten times or more. The chain couples TRBV20-1 to TRBJ1-4; no definite D call. CDR1 and CDR2 (germline): DFQATT, SNEGSKA (reference sequence). The ends were cut back, 0 bases at V and 6 bases at J, with 14 bases in the middle. The CDR3 length is 15 residues. The DNA for the CDR3 is TGCAGTGCTAGAGATCCCCACCGAGGAGATGAAAAACTGTTTTTT. Protein product: CSARDPHRGDEKLFF.

The gene calls are TRBV3-1 and TRBJ2-3; D not certain. The CDR3 contains 16 residues. The V and J ends lost 4 bases and 1 base respectively, with 15 bases between them. The germline CDR1 and CDR2 sequences are LGHDT and YNNKEL (reference sequence). The CDR3 sequence is CASSPPLRAGTDTQYF. The CDR3 DNA follows: TGTGCCAGCAGCCCCCCCTTAAGGGCGGGCACAGATACGCAGTATTTT.

This clonotype was found a few times. This chain links TRBV27 with TRBJ2-7; no reliable D call. CDR1 and CDR2 (germline): MNHEY, SMNVEV (reference sequence). This CDR3 contains 13 residues. Trimming removed 3 bases from V and 2 bases from J, with 8 bases in between. The CDR3 protein is CASSFGSTYEQYF. DNA of the CDR3: TGTGCCAGCAGTTTTGGGTCCACCTACGAGCAGTACTTC.

This clonotype appeared a few times. The genes are TRBV20-1 and TRBJ2-3, with D possibly matching TRBD2 (6 bases). CDR1 is DFQATT and CDR2 is SNEGSKA in the germline V gene (reference sequence). The CDR3 is made up of 11 amino acids. Trimming stripped 5 bases from V and 10 bases from J, with 13 bases between. The DNA for the CDR3 is TGCAGTGCTTCTAGCGCCGAGGCGCAGTATTTT. It translates to CSASSAEAQYF.

The rearrangement links TRBV27 to TRBJ2-5, with D unresolved. The germline gives CDR1 MNHEY, CDR2 SMNVEV (reference sequence). This CDR3 is built from 14 residues. The V end was cut by 6 bases, the J end by 5 bases, with 16 bases between. The CDR3 DNA reads TGTGCCAGCAGGGATCTGCCTTGGTCGGAGACCCAGTACTTC. Translating gives CASRDLPWSETQYF.